A selection of T cell receptor beta chains follows, all from one sample in a study of tumor-infiltrating lymphocytes in primary liver carcinoma. TCRdb recomputed calls from the multiplex PCR reads with MiXCR, one row per CDR3 protein. Of about 210,000 distinct CDR3 sequences listed, 85% are singletons. Sequenced: tumor tissue from primary liver carcinoma. The source is a middle-aged man with primary liver carcinoma and hepatitis B virus infection. CDR3s include the opening cysteine and the closing phenylalanine or tryptophan. D genes are given only for firm matches. The size of a clone is reported for some rows only, either as once, few or many, or as a class for expanded clones.

V gene	D gene	clone size	J gene	CDR3 length	CDR3 protein	CDR3 DNA
TRBV4-2	TRBD2	NA	TRBJ2-1	15	CASSQGGGSGNELFF	TGTGCTAGCAGCCAAGGAGGCGGGAGTGGCAATGAGCTGTTCTTC
TRBV6-6	NA	NA	TRBJ1-5	14	CASSFNTGNQLQHF	TGTGCTAGCAGTTTCAATACAGGCAATCAGCTCCAGCATTTT
TRBV5-1	NA	NA	TRBJ2-1	15	CASSLVGTCYNEQFF	TGCGCCAGCAGCTTGGTGGGGACATGCTACAATGAGCAGTTCTTC
TRBV29-1	TRBD1	NA	TRBJ2-4	11	CRIGQGNIQYF	TGCAGAATTGGACAGGGAAACATTCAGTACTTC
TRBV6-6	TRBD1	few	TRBJ2-6	17	CASRPGTVTLRTNALTF	TGTGCCAGCAGGCCTGGGACAGTAACTCTGCGGACCAACGCCCTGACTTTC
TRBV3-1	NA	few	TRBJ1-3	14	CASSQREAGNTIYF	TGTGCCAGCAGCCAAAGGGAGGCTGGAAACACCATATATTTT
TRBV6-2/TRBV6-3	NA	NA	TRBJ1-5	13	CASTYGGNQPRHF	TGTGCCAGTACCTACGGGGGGAATCAGCCCCGGCATTTT
TRBV11-2	NA	NA	TRBJ2-2	14	CASSTDSDIVELFF	TGCGCCAGCAGCACAGACTCGGACATCGTGGAGCTGTTTTTT
TRBV6-2/TRBV6-3	NA	NA	TRBJ2-3	14	CASSSRPNNEPQYF	TGTGCCAGCAGCTCCAGACCGAACAATGAGCCCCAGTATTTT
TRBV29-1	TRBD1	NA	TRBJ2-7	13	CSLEDRERYEQYF	TGCAGCCTTGAGGACAGGGAAAGGTACGAGCAATACTTC
TRBV10-2	NA	NA	TRBJ1-2	14	CASNGQRMNYGYTF	TGCGCCAGCAATGGGCAGAGGATGAACTATGGCTACACCTTC
TRBV5-4	TRBD2	NA	TRBJ2-3	16	CASSLLAGGPTDTHYF	TGTGCTAGCAGCTTACTCGCGGGAGGGCCCACAGATACGCACTATTTT
TRBV10-2	TRBD1	NA	TRBJ2-7	14	CASNPTGGREEQYF	TGCGCCAGCAATCCCACAGGGGGTCGGGAAGAGCAGTACTTC
TRBV28	NA	NA	TRBJ2-3	16	CASSDRDNSSTDTQYF	TGTGCCAGCAGTGACCGGGACAACTCTAGCACAGATACGCAGTATTTT
TRBV12-3/TRBV12-4	TRBD1	NA	TRBJ1-1	15	CASGRPGQGNTEAFF	TGTGCCAGCGGTAGACCGGGACAGGGGAACACTGAAGCTTTTTTT
TRBV12-3/TRBV12-4	NA	NA	TRBJ2-5	13	CDSSGQSAETQYF	TGTGATAGCAGTGGACAGAGCGCAGAGACCCAGTACTTC
TRBV14	TRBD2	NA	TRBJ2-1	16	CASSVVAGRVNNEQFF	TGTGCTAGCAGTGTCGTAGCGGGACGGGTAAACAATGAGCAATTCTTC